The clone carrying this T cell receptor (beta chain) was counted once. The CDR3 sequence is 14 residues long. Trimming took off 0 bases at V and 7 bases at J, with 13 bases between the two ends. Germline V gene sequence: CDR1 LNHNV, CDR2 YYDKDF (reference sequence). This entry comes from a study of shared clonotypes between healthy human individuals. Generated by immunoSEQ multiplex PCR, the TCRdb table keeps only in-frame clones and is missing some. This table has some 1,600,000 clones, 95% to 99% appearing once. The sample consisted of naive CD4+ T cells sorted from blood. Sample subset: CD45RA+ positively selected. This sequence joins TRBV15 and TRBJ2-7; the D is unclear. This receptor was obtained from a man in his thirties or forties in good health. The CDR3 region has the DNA TGTGCCACCAGCAGAGATGATCCGGCCGGGGAGCAGTACTTC. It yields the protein CATSRDDPAGEQYF.